The entry below gives a single T cell receptor (beta chain) sequence along with its context. No antigen is known for it. From germline, CDR1 is GTSNPN and CDR2 SVGIG (reference sequence). CDR3 size: 13 residues. Trimming removed 0 bases from V and 7 bases from J; junction bases left unmatched: 3. This record belongs to a study of cytomegalovirus exposure and HLA in healthy donors. Study-level points and caveats: TCR beta chains numbering 150 to 200 were designated cytomegalovirus-associated. A later analysis reported that several of the most significant clusters appeared to be linked to common viral pathogens, among them Epstein-Barr virus.

13 Jbeta primers and 60 Vbeta primers were used for the PCR. The table came from immunoSEQ multiplex PCR; TCRdb's copy has only in-frame clones and leaves some out. The table has approximately 93,000 clones, 79% seen once; the top ten hold over 3%. Sequenced sample: PBMCs. The receptor was isolated from a woman aged 40 to 55 in good health and CMV-seronegative. V gene TRBV30 combines with J gene TRBJ1-5, with 7 bases aligning to TRBD1. The CDR3 protein is CAWSVTGQQPQHF. In DNA, the CDR3 is TGTGCCTGGAGTGTGACAGGGCAGCAGCCCCAGCATTTT.